The entry that follows covers one T cell receptor beta chain sequence. What it binds is not known. The data were taken from a study of T-cell memory formation after mild COVID-19. Study-level information: Among the donors, TCR clusters were largely specific to each donor.

The CDR3 spans 15 residues. Trimming cost V 8 bases and J 0 bases; bases outside gene matches: 7. Germline V gives CDR1 GTSNPN, CDR2 SVGIG (reference sequence). Constant-segment primers and 5'RACE yielded cDNA libraries for TCR alpha and TCR beta, each carrying sample barcodes and UMIs. TCRdb reprocessed the 5' RACE reads with MiXCR, giving one entry per CDR3 protein. The sample includes some 450,000 distinct CDR3 sequences, 20% of them seen just once. Findings and caveats of the study: Proof of SARS-CoV-2 specificity was absent for the second-wave clones that crested on day 37. Shrinking CD4+ clones resided mostly in CM and EM, and CD8+ ones in EMRA.

The rearrangement joins TRBV30 to TRBJ1-3; 10 bases match TRBD1. The sample comprised PBMCs or a T cell subset sorted from them (not recorded which). The source of this sequence is an adult woman who had mild COVID-19 (a few samples of this study predate the infection). Cell type and time point are not known. CDR3 DNA sequence: TGTGCCGCGGACAGGGGGGTCGTCTCTGGAAACACCATATATTTT. It specifies CAADRGVVSGNTIYF. The variable domain in full, with the rest retrieved from reference TRBV30 and TRBJ1-3, is SQTIHQWPATLVQPVGSPLSLECTVEGTSNPNLYWYRQAAGRGLQLLFYSVGIGQISSEVPQNLSASRPQDRQFILSSKKLLLSDSGFYLCAADRGVVSGNTIYFGEGSWLTVV.